Shown below are 21 T cell receptor beta chains from a single sample sequenced in a study of cytotoxic CD8 clonotypes in ibrutinib-treated CLL. TCRdb's copy holds only in-frame clones and misses some; the assay was immunoSEQ multiplex PCR. The profile shows roughly 330,000 clones, roughly 67% of them singletons. The input for sequencing was PBMCs, taken after 36 months of ibrutinib treatment. These receptor sequences come from a human donor with chronic lymphocytic leukemia.

This chain links TRBV10-3 with TRBJ2-2; no clear D. The CDR3 totals 11 residues. V was cut by 6 bases and J by 7 bases, with 6 bases left in between. CDR1 is ENHRY and CDR2 is SYGVKD in the germline V gene. The CDR3 reads CAIRAGGELFF. The CDR3 nucleotides read TGTGCCATCAGGGCTGGCGGGGAGCTGTTTTTT.

The rearrangement links TRBV5-5 to TRBJ1-2; 7 positions agree with TRBD1. V lost 4 bases to trimming and J lost 7 bases; unmatched junction nucleotides: 10. Germline lookup yields CDR1 SGHKS and CDR2 YYEKEE (reference sequence). CDR3 length equals 14 residues. The CDR3 loop reads CASSPETGLGGYTF. The CDR3 coding sequence is TGTGCCAGCAGCCCCGAGACAGGGCTCGGTGGCTACACCTTC.

The rearrangement uses TRBV14 and TRBJ2-1; tentative D call: TRBD1 (6 bases). The germline V and J ends were trimmed by 6 bases and 2 bases, with 8 bases remaining between them. Germline CDR1 is SGHDN and CDR2 is FVKESK. This CDR3 is built from 13 residues. The CDR3 DNA reads TGTGCCAGCAGTCGGGACACCTACAATGAGCAGTTCTTC. This gives the protein CASSRDTYNEQFF.

The chain combines TRBV14 with TRBJ2-5, with 8 bases identical to TRBD1. The CDR3 spans 16 residues. V dropped 6 bases and J dropped 5; count of bases not matched to a gene: 14. Germline CDR1 reads SGHDN; CDR2 reads FVKESK. Here the CDR3 DNA reads TGTGCCAGCAGTCCGGACAGGGACAGGTTCCGGGAGACCCAGTACTTC. Its protein product is CASSPDRDRFRETQYF.

The chain has TRBV19 and TRBJ1-1; 7 bases are shared with TRBD1. V dropped 7 bases and J dropped 5; count of bases not matched to a gene: 19. Germline CDR1 is LNHDA and CDR2 is SQIVND (reference sequence). The CDR3 has 17 residues. CDR3: CASNGIGGLQKVTEAFF. CDR3 coding DNA: TGTGCCAGTAACGGTATAGGGGGCCTCCAAAAAGTTACTGAAGCTTTCTTT.

As to this clone: Other nucleotide sequences from this sample produce the same CDR3. The V and J genes are TRBV27 and TRBJ2-7; no definite D call. Between the trimmed V and J ends, which lost 8 bases and 0 bases, there was a span of 8 bases. The CDR3 is 12 amino acids. Germline V lookup: CDR1 MNHEY, CDR2 SMNVEV (reference sequence). CDR3 DNA sequence: TGTGCCAGCCGAGGACCCTCCTACGAGCAGTACTTC. Translating gives CASRGPSYEQYF.

CDR3 in DNA: TGCAGCGTATTAACAGGGATGGGCACAGATACGCAGTATTTT. This gives the protein CSVLTGMGTDTQYF. This chain uses TRBV29-1 with TRBJ2-3; a possible D gene is TRBD1 (6 bases). V lost 6 bases, J lost 1 base, and 14 bases lay in between. Germline values: CDR1 SQVTM, CDR2 ANQGSEA. The CDR3 sequence is 14 residues long.

This clone was picked up a small number of times. V is TRBV27 and J is TRBJ2-1; 8 bases line up with TRBD1. Germline V lookup: CDR1 MNHEY, CDR2 SMNVEV (reference sequence). With 7 bases clipped from V and 9 bases from J, the junction kept 8 bases outside the gene matches. The CDR3 contains 13 residues. The CDR3 loop is CASTWQGASEQFF. In nucleotides, the CDR3 is TGTGCCAGCACATGGCAGGGGGCTAGTGAGCAGTTCTTC.

The V gene is TRBV6-5, the J gene TRBJ2-7; D is possibly TRBD1 (6 bases). V lost 5 bases and J lost 6, with 11 bases in between. Germline-derived CDR1 and CDR2 are MNHEY and SVGAGI. The CDR3 runs 12 residues. The CDR3 loop is CASSIRGGEQYF. The DNA of the CDR3 is TGTGCCAGCAGTATCAGGGGCGGCGAGCAGTACTTC.

In nucleotides, the CDR3 is TGTGCCAGGGGGGGGGAGGGAAATTCACCCCTCCACTTT. Residues: CARGGEGNSPLHF. The chain links TRBV6-1 to TRBJ1-6; TRBD1 is a possible D gene (5 bases). This CDR3 is built from 13 residues. Germline CDR1 and CDR2: MNHNS and SASEGT. Trimming left V 9 bases short and J 7 bases short, with 13 bases between.

The chain couples TRBV28 to TRBJ2-3; no clear D gene. Trimming took 3 bases from V and 2 from J, leaving 9 bases between them. The CDR3 is 14 residues long. The V gene's germline CDR1 is MDHEN and CDR2 SYDVKM. The CDR3 DNA reads TGTGCCAGCAGTTTCAGGTCTTACACAGATACGCAGTATTTT. This encodes CASSFRSYTDTQYF.

This clone came up once. The chain couples TRBV5-1 to TRBJ2-7; TRBD1 matches at 9 bases. Germline V gene lookup returns CDR1 SGHRS and CDR2 YFSETQ. Trimming took 2 bases from V and 5 from J; bases not matched to a gene: 8. The CDR3 extends over 15 amino acids. DNA for the CDR3: TGCGCCAGCAGCTTAACCGGGACAGGGTCTAACGAGCAGTACTTC. Its translation is CASSLTGTGSNEQYF.

The rearrangement uses TRBV18 and TRBJ2-3, with 10 positions matching TRBD2. V lost 5 bases to trimming and J lost 0 bases; unmatched junction nucleotides: 5. The germline V gene has CDR1 KGHSH and CDR2 LQKENI. The length of the CDR3 is 16 residues. Here the CDR3 DNA reads TGTGCCAGCTCAGCTACTAGCGGGACTAGCACAGATACGCAGTATTTT. Translation gives CASSATSGTSTDTQYF.

The sample holds a few counts of this clone. The chain's CDR3 is CASSPDRYNEQFF. Here the CDR3 DNA reads TGTGCCAGCAGCCCGGACAGATACAATGAGCAGTTCTTC. The rearrangement joins TRBV5-4 to TRBJ2-1; D is possibly TRBD1 (6 bases). Germline assignment: CDR1 SGHNT and CDR2 YYREEE (reference sequence). The CDR3 sequence is 13 residues long. V was cut by 4 bases and J by 4 bases, with 9 bases left in between.

This sequence joins TRBV18 and TRBJ1-2, with D perhaps TRBD1 (6 bases). In germline, CDR1 is KGHSH, CDR2 LQKENI. The CDR3 consists of 19 residues. V lost 1 base to trimming and J lost 0 bases, with 21 bases between them. CDR3 nucleotides: TGTGCCAGCTCACCACTGGGGGGCCCTAACAAAAAGACTAACTATGGCTACACCTTC. Its protein is CASSPLGGPNKKTNYGYTF.

CDR3 amino acids: CASSQVKPGTSGSGEQYF. In DNA, the CDR3 is TGTGCCAGCAGCCAAGTAAAGCCCGGGACTAGCGGGAGCGGGGAGCAGTACTTC. This chain links TRBV14 with TRBJ2-7, with TRBD2 matching 14 bases. With 1 base clipped from V and 7 bases from J, the junction kept 12 bases outside the gene matches. The CDR3 spans 18 residues. From germline, CDR1 is SGHDN and CDR2 FVKESK.

The V gene is TRBV7-2, the J gene TRBJ2-7; 13 bases agree with TRBD2. Germline-derived CDR1 and CDR2 are SGHTA and FQGNSA. V lost 9 bases to trimming and J lost 0 bases; unmatched junction nucleotides: 5. The CDR3 runs to 15 residues. CDR3 coding DNA: TGTGCCAGTAAACTAGCGGGAGGGAGCTCCTACGAGCAGTACTTC. It is translated as CASKLAGGSSYEQYF.

The chain uses TRBV29-1 and TRBJ1-2; the D gene is possibly TRBD1 (5 bases). V lost 0 bases to trimming and J lost 3 bases, with 11 bases between them. Germline values: CDR1 SQVTM, CDR2 ANQGSEA. The CDR3 has 14 residues. In nucleotides, the CDR3 is TGCAGCGTTGAAGAGCAGGGATTGGACTATGGCTACACCTTC. It specifies CSVEEQGLDYGYTF.

This clone was detected a few times. The chain employs TRBV19 and TRBJ2-7; D might be TRBD1 (5 bases). Per germline, CDR1 LNHDA and CDR2 SQIVND (reference sequence). The CDR3 is 14 residues long. V gave up 6 bases and J gave up 0 bases, with 12 bases separating them. The CDR3 loop reads CASSLGALSYEQYF. DNA of the CDR3: TGTGCCAGTAGCCTAGGGGCCCTCTCCTACGAGCAGTACTTC.

This chain links TRBV9 with TRBJ2-7, with D unclear. Germline-derived CDR1 and CDR2 are SGDLS and YYNGEE. The CDR3 covers 15 residues. Trimming cost V 0 bases and J 0 bases, with 10 bases left between them. CDR3 sequence: CASSVEETYSYEQYF. In DNA form, the CDR3 reads TGTGCCAGCAGCGTAGAAGAGACGTACTCCTACGAGCAGTACTTC.

This chain connects TRBV7-2 to TRBJ2-7, with 8 positions matching TRBD1. Germline V gene lookup returns CDR1 SGHTA and CDR2 FQGNSA. J was trimmed by 6 bases and V by 5 bases; bases with no gene match: 12. The CDR3 extends over 15 amino acids. The CDR3 reads CASSPWTGNSGEQYF. The CDR3 DNA sequence: TGTGCCAGCAGCCCATGGACAGGGAATTCAGGCGAGCAGTACTTC.